The clone carrying this T cell receptor (beta chain) was seen many times. Using RNA transcripts, the TCR beta CDR3 regions were amplified. First-round RT-PCR used HTBI primers; second-round multiplex PCR followed. TCRdb independently ran MiXCR on the multiplex PCR reads; one entry per CDR3 protein. The profile shows hundreds of thousands of distinct CDR3 sequences, roughly 14% of them singletons. This specimen belongs to a study of Graves' ophthalmopathy and Graves' hyperthyroidism. Losses at the gene ends were 4 bases for V and 1 base for J; bases not matched to a gene: 7. This CDR3 contains 15 residues. In germline, CDR1 is SQVTM, CDR2 ANQGSEA. Researchers classed hyperthyroidism as stable given no ophthalmopathy within 18 months of follow-up.

V usage is TRBV29-1 and J usage is TRBJ2-7; 10 bases fit TRBD1. The receptor was isolated from a woman between 18 and 29 years old with stable Graves' hyperthyroidism. The material sequenced was peripheral blood. CDR3 nucleotide sequence: TGCAGCGTTGCCTTATGGGGACAGGGGTCCTACGAGCAGTACTTC. It yields the protein CSVALWGQGSYEQYF.